The 15 T cell receptor beta chains below were found in one sample sequenced in a study of monozygotic twins with cystic fibrosis. Using immunoSEQ multiplex PCR, the repertoire was profiled, and TCRdb retains in-frame clones only, with some absent. This table has roughly 35,000 clones, approximately 84% appearing once. Sequencing was performed on blood. The source of these receptors is a girl aged 2 to 10 with cystic fibrosis.

The chain links TRBV14 to TRBJ2-3, with 7 positions matching TRBD2. V was pared by 2 bases and J by 5 bases, with 16 bases of the junction left unmatched. In germline, CDR1 is SGHDN, CDR2 FVKESK. The CDR3 is made up of 18 amino acids. Here the CDR3 reads CASSQPTGRGVTKDTQYF. In DNA, the CDR3 is TGTGCCAGCAGCCAACCGACGGGCCGGGGGGTAACCAAAGATACGCAGTATTTT.

The gene calls are TRBV6-6 and TRBJ2-3; D may be TRBD2 (5 bases). V lost 5 bases, J lost 4 bases, and 13 bases lay in between. The CDR3 has 14 residues. The germline gives CDR1 MNHNY, CDR2 SVGAGI (reference sequence). The chain's CDR3 is CASSISHGADTQYF. The CDR3 DNA reads TGTGCCAGCAGTATAAGCCACGGGGCAGATACGCAGTATTTT.

Written as DNA, the CDR3 is TGTGCCAGCAGCCAATCTAGGGGACAGGGATCCTATGGCTACACCTTC. Translated, it gives CASSQSRGQGSYGYTF. The J gene is TRBJ1-2, the V gene TRBV14, with 9 bases lining up with TRBD1. In germline, CDR1 is SGHDN, CDR2 FVKESK. Trimming cost V 2 bases and J 4 bases; bases outside gene matches: 8. This CDR3 has 16 amino acids.

J is TRBJ1-1 and V is TRBV6-5, with 7 bases aligning to TRBD1. The CDR3 has 15 residues. Germline trimming cut 0 bases from V and 4 bases from J; bases unmatched to any gene: 5. The germline CDR1 and CDR2 sequences are MNHEY and SVGAGI. For the CDR3, the DNA is TGTGCCAGCAGTTACTCAGGGGGACAGAGCACTGAAGCTTTCTTT. It yields the protein CASSYSGGQSTEAFF.

The rearrangement links TRBV19 to TRBJ2-7; no clear D gene. The CDR3 loop spans 11 amino acids. V lost 6 bases and J 0 bases, leaving 3 bases between the germline ends. CDR1 and CDR2 (germline): LNHDA, SQIVND (reference sequence). CDR3 nucleotide sequence: TGTGCCAGTAGCTCCTCCTACGAGCAGTACTTC. Protein sequence: CASSSSYEQYF.

The chain joins TRBV10-1 to TRBJ1-1; D gene ambiguous. The germline gives CDR1 WNHNN, CDR2 SYGVQD (reference sequence). Trimming stripped 2 bases from V and 0 bases from J, with 7 bases between. The CDR3 is 14 amino acids. The DNA of the CDR3 is TGCGCCAGCAGTGAGGCGCAAATGAACACTGAAGCTTTCTTT. Encoded protein: CASSEAQMNTEAFF.

V and J are TRBV16 and TRBJ1-2; no clear D gene. The CDR3 totals 13 residues. Per germline, CDR1 KGHSY and CDR2 FQNENV. The V gene lost 3 bases and the J gene lost 1 base, with 6 bases spanning the gap. The CDR3 region is CASSQGNNYGYTF. In nucleotides, the CDR3 is TGTGCCAGCAGCCAGGGCAATAACTATGGCTACACCTTC.

The V and J genes are TRBV19 and TRBJ1-2; the match to TRBD1 covers 8 bases. This CDR3 comprises 12 residues. V dropped 3 bases and J dropped 7; count of bases not matched to a gene: 1. Germline V CDR1 and CDR2: LNHDA, SQIVND (reference sequence). Here the CDR3 DNA reads TGTGCCAGTAGTATCGACAGGGGTGGCTACACCTTC. It specifies CASSIDRGGYTF. The full variable domain, completed using reference TRBV19 and TRBJ1-2, is DGGITQSPKYLFRKEGQNVTLSCEQNLNHDAMYWYRQDPGQGLRLIYYSQIVNDFQKGDIAEGYSVSREKKESFPLTVTSAQKNPTAFYLCASSIDRGGYTFGSGTRLTVV.

V gene TRBV2 combines with J gene TRBJ2-7; 9 bases fit TRBD1. This CDR3 is 13 amino acids long. J lost 0 bases, V lost 6 bases, and 0 bases had no gene match. Per the germline V gene, CDR1 is SNHLY and CDR2 is FYNNEI. DNA of the CDR3: TGTGCCAGCAGACAGGGGGCCTCCTACGAGCAGTACTTC. Amino acids: CASRQGASYEQYF.

V usage is TRBV30 and J usage is TRBJ1-2; tentatively, D is TRBD1 (5 bases). Germline-derived CDR1 and CDR2 are GTSNPN and SVGIG (reference sequence). The V end lost 4 bases, the J end lost 4 bases, and 19 bases lay between the germline ends. The CDR3 loop spans 15 amino acids. For the CDR3, the DNA is TGTGCCTGGACCCCCCCCCATCGGGGGAGCTATGGCTACACCTTC. Its protein is CAWTPPHRGSYGYTF.

The rearrangement joins TRBV4-1 to TRBJ2-7, with 8 positions matching TRBD2. The V and J ends lost 0 bases and 2 bases, in that order; junction bases with no gene match: 0. CDR1 is MGHRA, CDR2 YSYEKL, per germline. This CDR3 is built from 14 residues. This CDR3 is CASSQEAGAYEQYF. The CDR3, as DNA: TGCGCCAGCAGCCAAGAAGCGGGGGCCTACGAGCAGTACTTC.

This chain links TRBV13 with TRBJ2-1; tentative D call: TRBD1 (5 bases). V was trimmed by 5 bases and J by 3 bases, leaving 11 bases between them. Germline V gene sequence: CDR1 PRHDT, CDR2 FYEKMQ (reference sequence). CDR3 size: 14 residues. The CDR3: CASSPEGVYNEQFF. CDR3 DNA: TGTGCCAGCAGCCCAGAAGGGGTCTACAATGAGCAGTTCTTC.

This sequence joins TRBV4-1 and TRBJ2-5; TRBD1 agrees at 7 bases. The V gene's germline CDR1 is MGHRA and CDR2 YSYEKL. CDR3 length: 15 residues. Unmatched junction bases numbered 7, after V lost 1 base and J lost 5 bases. The CDR3 protein is CASSQAGTATETQYF. The DNA for the CDR3 is TGCGCCAGCAGCCAAGCCGGGACAGCGACCGAGACCCAGTACTTC.

This sequence joins TRBV27 and TRBJ2-4; D gene ambiguous. The V gene's germline CDR1 is MNHEY and CDR2 SMNVEV (reference sequence). Trimming took off 2 bases at V and 1 base at J, with 3 bases between the two ends. The CDR3 totals 13 residues. The CDR3 here is CASSLMAKNIQYF. CDR3 DNA: TGTGCCAGCAGTTTAATGGCCAAAAACATTCAGTACTTC.

This rearrangement joins TRBV10-3 to TRBJ2-7, with 9 bases lining up with TRBD2. The CDR3 has 18 residues. Germline V lookup: CDR1 ENHRY, CDR2 SYGVKD. V lost 2 bases, J lost 2 bases, and 13 bases stayed unmatched. The CDR3 spells CAISEAGGPNYIPYEQYF. The CDR3 coding sequence is TGTGCCATCAGTGAGGCGGGGGGGCCCAACTATATACCCTACGAGCAGTACTTC.